This TCR beta chain originates from a study of cytomegalovirus exposure and HLA in healthy donors. Whole-study results and caveats: In vitro assays verified that three CMV-associated chains recognized CMV antigens specifically. Rarity held for most TCR sequences, but there were some public TCRs that occurred in many donors. Cytomegalovirus association was listed for about 170 TCR beta chains.

Of note for this clone: Its specificity is not known.

In germline, CDR1 is MGHDK, CDR2 SYGVNS. V lost 6 bases to trimming and J lost 7 bases; unmatched junction nucleotides: 12. This CDR3 is built from 18 residues. Assay: immunoSEQ multiplex PCR; the TCRdb copy retains only in-frame clones and omits some. The sample carries 150,000 to 200,000 clones, approximately 84% recorded once. Source material: PBMCs. The V call is TRBV25-1, the J call TRBJ2-1, with 16 bases matching TRBD2. The TCR originated in a man aged 25 to 40 in good health and CMV-seropositive. The CDR3 spells CASRGTSGRAVFSNEQFF. The CDR3 coding sequence is TGTGCCAGCAGGGGGACTAGCGGGAGGGCCGTTTTCAGTAATGAGCAGTTCTTC.